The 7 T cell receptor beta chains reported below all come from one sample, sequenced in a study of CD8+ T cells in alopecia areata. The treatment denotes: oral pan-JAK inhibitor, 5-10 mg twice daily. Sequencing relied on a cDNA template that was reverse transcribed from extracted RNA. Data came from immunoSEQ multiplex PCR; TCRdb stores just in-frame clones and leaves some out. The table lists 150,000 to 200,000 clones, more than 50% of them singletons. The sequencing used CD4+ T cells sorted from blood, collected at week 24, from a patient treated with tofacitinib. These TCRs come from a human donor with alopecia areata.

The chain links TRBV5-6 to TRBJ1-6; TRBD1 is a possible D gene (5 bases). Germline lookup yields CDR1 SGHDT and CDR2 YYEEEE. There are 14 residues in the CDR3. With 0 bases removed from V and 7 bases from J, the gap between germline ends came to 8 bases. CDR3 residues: CASSLDRSNSPLHF. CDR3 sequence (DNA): TGTGCCAGCAGCTTGGACAGGAGCAATTCACCCCTCCACTTT.

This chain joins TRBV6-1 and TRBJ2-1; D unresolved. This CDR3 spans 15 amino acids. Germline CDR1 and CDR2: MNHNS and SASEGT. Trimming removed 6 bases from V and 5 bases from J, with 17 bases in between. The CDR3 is CASRIAMGSHNEQFF. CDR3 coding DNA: TGTGCCAGCAGGATAGCCATGGGTAGTCACAATGAGCAGTTCTTC.

For the CDR3, the DNA is TGCGCCAGCAGCCAAGGGCTCAGGATCCTGGACTATGGCTACACCTTC. Amino acids: CASSQGLRILDYGYTF. The chain links TRBV4-3 to TRBJ1-2; D gene ambiguous. V was shortened by 1 base and J by 3 bases, with 15 bases between the two germline ends. In germline, CDR1 is LGHNA, CDR2 YSLEER. The CDR3 spans 16 residues.

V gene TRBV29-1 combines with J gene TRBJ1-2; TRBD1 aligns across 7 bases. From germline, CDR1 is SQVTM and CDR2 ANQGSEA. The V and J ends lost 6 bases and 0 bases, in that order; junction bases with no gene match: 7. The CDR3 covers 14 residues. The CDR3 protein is CSVDRTAPNYGYTF. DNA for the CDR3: TGCAGCGTGGACAGGACAGCTCCTAACTATGGCTACACCTTC.

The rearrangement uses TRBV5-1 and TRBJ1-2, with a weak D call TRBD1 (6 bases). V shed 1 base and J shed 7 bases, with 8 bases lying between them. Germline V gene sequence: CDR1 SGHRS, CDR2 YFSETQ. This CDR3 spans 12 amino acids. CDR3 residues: CASSLQGFGYTF. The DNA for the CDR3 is TGCGCCAGCAGCTTGCAGGGGTTTGGCTACACCTTC.

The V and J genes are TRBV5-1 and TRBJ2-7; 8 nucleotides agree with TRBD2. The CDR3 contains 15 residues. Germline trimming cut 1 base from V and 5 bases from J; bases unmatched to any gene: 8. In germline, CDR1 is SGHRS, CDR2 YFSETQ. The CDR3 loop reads CASSLRSTSGNEQYF. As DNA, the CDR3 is TGCGCCAGCAGCTTGAGGTCAACTAGCGGTAACGAGCAGTACTTC.

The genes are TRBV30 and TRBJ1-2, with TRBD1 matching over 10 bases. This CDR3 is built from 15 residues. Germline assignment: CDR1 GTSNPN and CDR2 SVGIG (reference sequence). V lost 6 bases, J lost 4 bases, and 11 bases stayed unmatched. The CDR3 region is CACQGRDRGLYGYTF. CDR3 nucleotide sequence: TGTGCCTGCCAGGGACGGGACAGGGGACTCTATGGCTACACCTTC.